This TCR beta chain comes out of a study of cytomegalovirus exposure and HLA in healthy donors. Findings and caveats of the study: It was taken for granted in presence/absence analyses that sequencing depth across donors was roughly uniform. There were reportedly fewer N-insertions in an Asian-associated ancestry cluster than the approximately 670-donor mean, in a later analysis. Some V segments, including TRBV6-2 and TRBV6-3, were excluded as indistinguishable. The study listed approximately 160 cytomegalovirus-associated TCR beta chains.

As concerns this clone: Its specificity is not known.

60 Vbeta and 13 Jbeta primers were used in PCR. Generated by immunoSEQ multiplex PCR, the TCRdb table keeps only in-frame clones and is missing some. Of about 81,000 clones listed, 75% to 85% were seen once; the top ten hold under 3%. The CDR3 sequence is 18 residues long. Germline V lookup: CDR1 LGHNA, CDR2 YNFKEQ. The V and J ends lost 0 bases and 5 bases respectively, with 19 bases between them. The chain joins TRBV4-2 to TRBJ1-4; weak D call: TRBD1 (5 bases). Sequencing used PBMCs. The receptor was derived from a man in his fifties or sixties in good health and CMV-seropositive. CDR3 loop: CASSQDPLPGHKNEKLFF. The DNA for the CDR3 is TGTGCCAGCAGCCAAGACCCACTTCCCGGACATAAGAATGAAAAACTGTTTTTT.